This T cell receptor beta chain was recorded in a study of blood T cell repertoires in COVID-19. Study context: COVID-19 samples collected from the United States, Italy and Spain covered acute and convalescent phases. PBMCs, B-cell-depleted T cells, or T cells provided the cDNA or gDNA that made up the material.

As handled by the study authors: Estimation of nucleated cell counts relied on the amplification of reference gene primers. The table came from immunoSEQ multiplex PCR; TCRdb's copy has only in-frame clones and leaves some out. Clone size and V and J calls were adopted from that table, with D and trimming inferred from the DNA. The table has some 170,000 clones, 82% seen once. V was pared by 4 bases and J by 5 bases, with 2 bases of the junction left unmatched. Germline V gives CDR1 SGHRS, CDR2 YFSETQ. The CDR3 has 13 residues. The receptor was derived from a woman aged 70-85 years with acute or convalescent COVID-19. J is TRBJ2-3 and V is TRBV5-1, with 9 bases fitting TRBD1. Sequencing input: peripheral blood. This chain's CDR3 is CASSPDRGDTQYF. In DNA, the CDR3 is TGCGCCAGCAGCCCGGACAGGGGAGATACGCAGTATTTT.